This T cell receptor beta chain emerged from a study of blood T cell repertoires in COVID-19. Study-level information: T cells, B-cell-depleted T cells, or PBMCs provided the cDNA or gDNA that served as material.

The protocol was immunoSEQ multiplex PCR, while the TCRdb copy is restricted to in-frame clones and leaves out a portion. Of over 300,000 clones detected, 83% appear once; the ten largest clones hold approximately 1.2%. The V gene lost 4 bases and the J gene lost 2 bases, with 6 bases spanning the gap. The CDR3 spans 13 residues. The germline V gene encodes CDR1 MNHEY and CDR2 SMNVEV (reference sequence). The receptor was derived from a woman aged 50 to 60 with acute or convalescent COVID-19. The genes are TRBV27 and TRBJ1-3; D is uncertain. The sample comprised peripheral blood. CDR3 in amino acids: CASSSLAGNTIYF. DNA for the CDR3: TGTGCCAGCAGTTCCCTCGCTGGAAACACCATATATTTT.